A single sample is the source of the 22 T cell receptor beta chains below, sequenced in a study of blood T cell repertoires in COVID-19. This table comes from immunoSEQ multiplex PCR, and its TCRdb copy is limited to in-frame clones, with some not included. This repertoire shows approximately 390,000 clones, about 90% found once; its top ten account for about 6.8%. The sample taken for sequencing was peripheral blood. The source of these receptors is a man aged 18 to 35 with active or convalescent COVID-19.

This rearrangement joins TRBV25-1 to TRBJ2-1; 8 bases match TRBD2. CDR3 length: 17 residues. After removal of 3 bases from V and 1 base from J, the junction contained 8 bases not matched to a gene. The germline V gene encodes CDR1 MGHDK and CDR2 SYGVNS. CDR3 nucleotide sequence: TGTGCCAGCAGTGATCCCGGGAGGGCCGCTTCCTACAATGAGCAGTTCTTC. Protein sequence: CASSDPGRAASYNEQFF.

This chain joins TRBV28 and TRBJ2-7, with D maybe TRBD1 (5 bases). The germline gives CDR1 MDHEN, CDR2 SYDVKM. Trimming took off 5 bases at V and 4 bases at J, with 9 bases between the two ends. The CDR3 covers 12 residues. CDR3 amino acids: CASSSDSYEQYF. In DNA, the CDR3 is TGTGCCAGCAGTAGTGACAGTTACGAGCAGTACTTC.

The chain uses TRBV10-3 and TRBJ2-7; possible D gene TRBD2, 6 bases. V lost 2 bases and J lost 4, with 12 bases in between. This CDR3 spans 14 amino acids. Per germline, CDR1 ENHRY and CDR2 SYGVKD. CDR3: CAISEKAGPYEQYF. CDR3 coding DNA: TGTGCCATCAGTGAGAAGGCGGGGCCTTACGAGCAGTACTTC.

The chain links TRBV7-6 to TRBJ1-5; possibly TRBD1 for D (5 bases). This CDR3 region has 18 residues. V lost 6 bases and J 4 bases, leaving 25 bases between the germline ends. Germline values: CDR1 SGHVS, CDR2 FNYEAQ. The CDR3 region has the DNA TGTGCCAGCAGATTGCTTGACAGCCGATATAGATGTAATCAGCCCCAGCATTTT. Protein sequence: CASRLLDSRYRCNQPQHF.

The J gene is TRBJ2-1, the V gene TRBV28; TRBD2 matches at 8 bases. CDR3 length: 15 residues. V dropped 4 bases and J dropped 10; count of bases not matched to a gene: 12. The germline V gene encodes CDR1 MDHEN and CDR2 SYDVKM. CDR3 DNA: TGTGCCAGCAGTTCGCCGGGACTAGTGGCTCGGGAGCAGTTCTTC. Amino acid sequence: CASSSPGLVAREQFF.

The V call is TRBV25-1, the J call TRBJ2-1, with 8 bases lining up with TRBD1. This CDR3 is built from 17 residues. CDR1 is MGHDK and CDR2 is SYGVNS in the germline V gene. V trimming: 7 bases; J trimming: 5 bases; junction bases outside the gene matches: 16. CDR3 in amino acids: CASNPLMGQAGDNEQFF. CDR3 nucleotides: TGTGCCAGCAACCCATTAATGGGACAGGCTGGGGACAATGAGCAGTTCTTC.

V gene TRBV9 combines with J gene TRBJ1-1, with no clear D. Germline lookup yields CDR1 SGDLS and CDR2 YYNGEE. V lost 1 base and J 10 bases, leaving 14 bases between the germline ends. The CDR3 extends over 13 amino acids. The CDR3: CASSVLGQAGAFF. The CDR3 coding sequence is TGTGCCAGCAGCGTATTAGGGCAAGCGGGAGCTTTCTTT.

The DNA for the CDR3 is TGCAGCGTTGACCGGGCCGAGGGTGAGCAGTTCTTC. Its translation is CSVDRAEGEQFF. V is TRBV29-1 and J is TRBJ2-1; D perhaps matches TRBD2 (5 bases). CDR1 SQVTM and CDR2 ANQGSEA come from the germline V gene. The CDR3 length is 12 residues. V dropped 3 bases and J dropped 9 bases, with 12 bases sitting between them.

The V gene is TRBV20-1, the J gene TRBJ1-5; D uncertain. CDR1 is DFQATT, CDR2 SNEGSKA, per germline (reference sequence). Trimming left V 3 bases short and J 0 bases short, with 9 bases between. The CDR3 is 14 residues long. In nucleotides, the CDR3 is TGCAGTGCTAGTAGCGCAGTTAGCAATCAGCCCCAGCATTTT. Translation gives CSASSAVSNQPQHF.

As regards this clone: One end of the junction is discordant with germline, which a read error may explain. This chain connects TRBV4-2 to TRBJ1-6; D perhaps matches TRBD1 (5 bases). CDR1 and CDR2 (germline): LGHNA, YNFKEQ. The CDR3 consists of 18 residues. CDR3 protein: CARSQARGGGSYNSPLHF. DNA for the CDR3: TGTGCCCGCAGCCAAGCTCGCGGGGGGGGGTCCTATAATTCACCCCTCCACTTT.

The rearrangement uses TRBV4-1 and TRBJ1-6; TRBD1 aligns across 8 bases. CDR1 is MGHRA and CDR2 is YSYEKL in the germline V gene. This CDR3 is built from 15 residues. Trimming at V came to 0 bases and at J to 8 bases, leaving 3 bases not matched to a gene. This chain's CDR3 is CASSQDNRGDSPLHF. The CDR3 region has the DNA TGCGCCAGCAGCCAAGATAACAGGGGGGATTCACCCCTCCACTTT.

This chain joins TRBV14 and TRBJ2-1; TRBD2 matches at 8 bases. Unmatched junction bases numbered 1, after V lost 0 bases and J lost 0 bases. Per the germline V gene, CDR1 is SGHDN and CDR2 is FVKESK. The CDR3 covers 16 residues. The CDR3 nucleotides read TGTGCCAGCAGCCAAGAGAGCGGGAGCTCCTACAATGAGCAGTTCTTC. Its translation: CASSQESGSSYNEQFF. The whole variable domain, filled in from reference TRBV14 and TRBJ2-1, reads EAGVTQFPSHSVIEKGQTVTLRCDPISGHDNLYWYRRVMGKEIKFLLHFVKESKQDESGMPNNRFLAERTGGTYSTLKVQPAELEDSGVYFCASSQESGSSYNEQFFGPGTRLTVL.

The CDR3 region is CASSLTPGQEYEKLFF. The CDR3 DNA is TGTGCCAGCAGCTTAACACCGGGACAGGAATATGAAAAACTGTTTTTT. This rearrangement joins TRBV5-6 to TRBJ1-4; 8 bases map to TRBD1. V was clipped by 2 bases and J by 6 bases; unmatched bases: 9. The CDR3 covers 16 residues. Germline values: CDR1 SGHDT, CDR2 YYEEEE.

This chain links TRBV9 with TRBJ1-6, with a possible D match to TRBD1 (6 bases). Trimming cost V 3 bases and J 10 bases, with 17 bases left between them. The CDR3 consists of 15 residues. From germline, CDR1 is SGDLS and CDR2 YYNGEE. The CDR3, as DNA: TGTGCCAGCAGCGAAGACGAATTCGACAGGTCACCCCTCCACTTT. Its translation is CASSEDEFDRSPLHF.

This CDR3 is CASSPSGQGNYGYTF. The DNA of the CDR3 is TGTGCCAGCTCACCGTCTGGACAGGGGAACTATGGCTACACCTTC. The V call is TRBV18, the J call TRBJ1-2; 9 bases agree with TRBD1. V gave up 3 bases and J gave up 2 bases; unmatched junction bases: 4. The CDR3 is 15 residues long. Germline values: CDR1 KGHSH, CDR2 LQKENI.

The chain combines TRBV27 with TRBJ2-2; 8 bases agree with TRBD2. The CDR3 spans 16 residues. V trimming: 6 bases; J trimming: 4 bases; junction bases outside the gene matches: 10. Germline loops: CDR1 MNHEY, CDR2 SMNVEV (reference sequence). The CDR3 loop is CASSPGLAGFTGELFF. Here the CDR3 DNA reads TGTGCCAGCAGCCCCGGGCTAGCGGGTTTCACCGGGGAGCTGTTTTTT.

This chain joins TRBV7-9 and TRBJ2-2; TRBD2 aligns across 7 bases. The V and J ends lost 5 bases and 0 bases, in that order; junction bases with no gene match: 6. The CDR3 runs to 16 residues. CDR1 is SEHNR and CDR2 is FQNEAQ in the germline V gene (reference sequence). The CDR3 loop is CASSRSSGTNTGELFF. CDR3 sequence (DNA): TGTGCCAGCAGCCGATCTAGCGGTACGAACACCGGGGAGCTGTTTTTT.

The CDR3 bases are TGCAGCGTTGAGGGACACGGAAACACCATATATTTT. Its translation is CSVEGHGNTIYF. J is TRBJ1-3 and V is TRBV29-1; tentative D call: TRBD1 (6 bases). Germline V gene sequence: CDR1 SQVTM, CDR2 ANQGSEA. V was shortened by 3 bases and J by 4 bases, with 7 bases between the two germline ends. There are 12 residues in the CDR3. Using reference TRBV29-1 and TRBJ1-3 for the parts outside the CDR3, the full variable domain is SAVISQKPSRDICQRGTSLTIQCQVDSQVTMMFWYRQQPGQSLTLIATANQGSEATYESGFVIDKFPISRPNLTFSTLTVSNMSPEDSSIYLCSVEGHGNTIYFGEGSWLTVV.

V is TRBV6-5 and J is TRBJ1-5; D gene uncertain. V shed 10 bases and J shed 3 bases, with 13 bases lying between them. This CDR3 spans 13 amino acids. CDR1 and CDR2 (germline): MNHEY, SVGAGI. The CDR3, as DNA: TGTGCCACACTTAGAGGGTCCAATCAGCCCCAGCATTTT. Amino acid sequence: CATLRGSNQPQHF.

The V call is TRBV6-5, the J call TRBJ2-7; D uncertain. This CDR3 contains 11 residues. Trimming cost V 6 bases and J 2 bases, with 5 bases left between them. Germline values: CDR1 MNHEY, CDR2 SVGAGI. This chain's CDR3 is CASRSTYEQYF. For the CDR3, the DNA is TGTGCCAGCAGGTCTACCTACGAGCAGTACTTC.

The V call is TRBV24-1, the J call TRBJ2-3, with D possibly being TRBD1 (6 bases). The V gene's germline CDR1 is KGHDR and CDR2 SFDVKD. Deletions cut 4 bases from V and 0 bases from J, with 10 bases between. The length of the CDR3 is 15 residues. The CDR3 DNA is TGTGCCACCAGTGAAGGGACACTTAGCACAGATACGCAGTATTTT. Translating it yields CATSEGTLSTDTQYF.

The CDR3 is CASSYRAWTGDNQPQHF. The CDR3 DNA is TGTGCCAGCAGTTACCGGGCTTGGACAGGGGACAATCAGCCCCAGCATTTT. The chain uses TRBV6-2 or TRBV6-3 and TRBJ1-5, with TRBD1 matching 9 bases. Germline CDR1 MNHEY, CDR2 SVGEGT. There are 17 residues in the CDR3. With V trimmed by 2 bases and J by 3 bases, 8 bases remained unmatched.